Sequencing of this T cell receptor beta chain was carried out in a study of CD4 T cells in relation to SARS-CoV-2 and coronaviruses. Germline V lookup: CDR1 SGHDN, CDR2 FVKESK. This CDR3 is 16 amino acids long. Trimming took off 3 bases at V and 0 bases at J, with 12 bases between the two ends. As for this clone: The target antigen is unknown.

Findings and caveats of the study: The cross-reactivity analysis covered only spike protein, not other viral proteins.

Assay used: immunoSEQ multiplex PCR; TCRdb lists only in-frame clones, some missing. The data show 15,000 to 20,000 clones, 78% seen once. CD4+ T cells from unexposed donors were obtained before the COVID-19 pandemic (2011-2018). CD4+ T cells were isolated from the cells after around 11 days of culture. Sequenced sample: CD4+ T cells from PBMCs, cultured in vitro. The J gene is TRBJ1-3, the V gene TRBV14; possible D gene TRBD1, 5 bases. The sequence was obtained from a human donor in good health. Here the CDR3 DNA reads TGTGCCAGCAGCCAGGGACTTCGAAGCTCTGGAAACACCATATATTTT. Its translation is CASSQGLRSSGNTIYF. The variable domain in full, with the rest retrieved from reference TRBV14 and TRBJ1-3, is EAGVTQFPSHSVIEKGQTVTLRCDPISGHDNLYWYRRVMGKEIKFLLHFVKESKQDESGMPNNRFLAERTGGTYSTLKVQPAELEDSGVYFCASSQGLRSSGNTIYFGEGSWLTVV.